This TCR beta chain was recorded in a study of T cells in Graves' hyperthyroidism and ophthalmopathy. This clonotype was detected many times. Amplified TCR beta CDR3 regions derived from RNA transcripts. A set of HTBI primers served as the primers for a first-round RT-PCR of the TCR CDR3. TCRdb called the multiplex PCR reads again in MiXCR, with one record for every CDR3 protein. The sample consists of approximately 400,000 distinct CDR3 sequences, 15% to 18% of them appearing once. V was clipped by 7 bases and J by 7 bases, with 14 bases between them. The CDR3 sequence is 13 residues long. Germline V lookup: CDR1 DFQATT, CDR2 SNEGSKA (reference sequence).

The clonotype was recovered from a woman under 30 with Graves' hyperthyroidism that later progressed to Graves' ophthalmopathy. The genes are TRBV20-1 and TRBJ1-6, with a possible D match to TRBD1 (5 bases). Input material: blood. The CDR3: CSGSGGKNSPLHF. In DNA form, the CDR3 reads TGCAGTGGGAGTGGGGGAAAAAATTCACCCCTCCACTTT.